This T cell receptor (beta chain) was captured in a study of OX40 agonist ivuxolimab in advanced cancers. Assay used: immunoSEQ multiplex PCR; TCRdb lists only in-frame clones, some missing. The top ten clones hold approximately 1% of a sample with tens of thousands of clones, less than 95% of them seen once. Autoimmune disease history or systemic immunosuppression excluded patients. General study results and limits: Those patients achieving a partial response at 0.1-3.0 mg/kg showed among the lowest clonal expansion. Doses of 0.1 to 3.0 mg/kg were accompanied by clonal expansion of CD4+ and CD8+ blood T cells by week 6.

Concerning this clone itself: The antigen is undetermined.

The V segment lost 9 bases and the J segment 0 bases; nucleotides outside the gene matches: 8. The CDR3 totals 15 residues. From germline, CDR1 is SGDLS and CDR2 YYNGEE. The chain recombines TRBV9 with TRBJ1-3, with TRBD1 matching over 8 bases. The clonotype comes from an adult with an advanced solid tumor such as melanoma, head and neck, liver or kidney cancer. The sample here was CD4+ or CD8+ T cells sorted from blood, taken in a trial of the OX40 agonist ivuxolimab. The CDR3 region is CATGTGDSSGNTIYF. The CDR3, as DNA: TGTGCCACCGGGACAGGAGATTCCTCTGGAAACACCATATATTTT.